This T cell receptor beta chain is drawn from a study of blood T cell repertoires in COVID-19. Germline assignment: CDR1 MNHNY and CDR2 SVGAGI (reference sequence). This CDR3 has 12 amino acids. V dropped 6 bases and J dropped 8 bases, with 11 bases sitting between them. The protocol was immunoSEQ multiplex PCR, while the TCRdb copy is restricted to in-frame clones and leaves out a portion. In the table there are about 94,000 clones, about 83% of which are singletons. The rearrangement uses TRBV6-6 and TRBJ2-1; possibly TRBD1 for D (6 bases). The origin of this receptor is a human donor in a cohort sampled during active COVID-19. The sequenced sample was peripheral blood. DNA for the CDR3: TGTGCCAGCAGCAGGGGTCGGGATGAGCAGTTCTTC. It translates to CASSRGRDEQFF.